The present T cell receptor beta chain was sequenced within a study of blood T cell repertoires in COVID-19. Overall study: Acute and convalescent COVID-19 specimens originated in the United States, Italy and Spain. PBMCs, B-cell-depleted T cells, or T cells were the source of the cDNA or gDNA that made up the material.

V lost 4 bases, J lost 0 bases, and 8 bases stayed unmatched. The CDR3 is made up of 18 amino acids. Germline values: CDR1 MNHEY, CDR2 SVGEGT. Per the original data handling: Estimation of nucleated cell counts was performed using reference gene primer amplification. The protocol was immunoSEQ multiplex PCR, while the TCRdb copy is restricted to in-frame clones and leaves out a portion. V, J and clone size are taken as reported in that table, and D and trimming were inferred from the DNA itself. The sample yields roughly 190,000 clones, roughly four fifths seen once. Sequences were obtained from peripheral blood. The receptor was derived from a man younger than 45 with active or convalescent COVID-19. The genes are TRBV6-2 or TRBV6-3 and TRBJ2-5, with 13 bases that match TRBD2. The CDR3 region has the DNA TGTGCCAGCAGTTCGGGGGGACTAGCGGGAAGGTACCAAGAGACCCAGTACTTC. Encoded protein: CASSSGGLAGRYQETQYF.